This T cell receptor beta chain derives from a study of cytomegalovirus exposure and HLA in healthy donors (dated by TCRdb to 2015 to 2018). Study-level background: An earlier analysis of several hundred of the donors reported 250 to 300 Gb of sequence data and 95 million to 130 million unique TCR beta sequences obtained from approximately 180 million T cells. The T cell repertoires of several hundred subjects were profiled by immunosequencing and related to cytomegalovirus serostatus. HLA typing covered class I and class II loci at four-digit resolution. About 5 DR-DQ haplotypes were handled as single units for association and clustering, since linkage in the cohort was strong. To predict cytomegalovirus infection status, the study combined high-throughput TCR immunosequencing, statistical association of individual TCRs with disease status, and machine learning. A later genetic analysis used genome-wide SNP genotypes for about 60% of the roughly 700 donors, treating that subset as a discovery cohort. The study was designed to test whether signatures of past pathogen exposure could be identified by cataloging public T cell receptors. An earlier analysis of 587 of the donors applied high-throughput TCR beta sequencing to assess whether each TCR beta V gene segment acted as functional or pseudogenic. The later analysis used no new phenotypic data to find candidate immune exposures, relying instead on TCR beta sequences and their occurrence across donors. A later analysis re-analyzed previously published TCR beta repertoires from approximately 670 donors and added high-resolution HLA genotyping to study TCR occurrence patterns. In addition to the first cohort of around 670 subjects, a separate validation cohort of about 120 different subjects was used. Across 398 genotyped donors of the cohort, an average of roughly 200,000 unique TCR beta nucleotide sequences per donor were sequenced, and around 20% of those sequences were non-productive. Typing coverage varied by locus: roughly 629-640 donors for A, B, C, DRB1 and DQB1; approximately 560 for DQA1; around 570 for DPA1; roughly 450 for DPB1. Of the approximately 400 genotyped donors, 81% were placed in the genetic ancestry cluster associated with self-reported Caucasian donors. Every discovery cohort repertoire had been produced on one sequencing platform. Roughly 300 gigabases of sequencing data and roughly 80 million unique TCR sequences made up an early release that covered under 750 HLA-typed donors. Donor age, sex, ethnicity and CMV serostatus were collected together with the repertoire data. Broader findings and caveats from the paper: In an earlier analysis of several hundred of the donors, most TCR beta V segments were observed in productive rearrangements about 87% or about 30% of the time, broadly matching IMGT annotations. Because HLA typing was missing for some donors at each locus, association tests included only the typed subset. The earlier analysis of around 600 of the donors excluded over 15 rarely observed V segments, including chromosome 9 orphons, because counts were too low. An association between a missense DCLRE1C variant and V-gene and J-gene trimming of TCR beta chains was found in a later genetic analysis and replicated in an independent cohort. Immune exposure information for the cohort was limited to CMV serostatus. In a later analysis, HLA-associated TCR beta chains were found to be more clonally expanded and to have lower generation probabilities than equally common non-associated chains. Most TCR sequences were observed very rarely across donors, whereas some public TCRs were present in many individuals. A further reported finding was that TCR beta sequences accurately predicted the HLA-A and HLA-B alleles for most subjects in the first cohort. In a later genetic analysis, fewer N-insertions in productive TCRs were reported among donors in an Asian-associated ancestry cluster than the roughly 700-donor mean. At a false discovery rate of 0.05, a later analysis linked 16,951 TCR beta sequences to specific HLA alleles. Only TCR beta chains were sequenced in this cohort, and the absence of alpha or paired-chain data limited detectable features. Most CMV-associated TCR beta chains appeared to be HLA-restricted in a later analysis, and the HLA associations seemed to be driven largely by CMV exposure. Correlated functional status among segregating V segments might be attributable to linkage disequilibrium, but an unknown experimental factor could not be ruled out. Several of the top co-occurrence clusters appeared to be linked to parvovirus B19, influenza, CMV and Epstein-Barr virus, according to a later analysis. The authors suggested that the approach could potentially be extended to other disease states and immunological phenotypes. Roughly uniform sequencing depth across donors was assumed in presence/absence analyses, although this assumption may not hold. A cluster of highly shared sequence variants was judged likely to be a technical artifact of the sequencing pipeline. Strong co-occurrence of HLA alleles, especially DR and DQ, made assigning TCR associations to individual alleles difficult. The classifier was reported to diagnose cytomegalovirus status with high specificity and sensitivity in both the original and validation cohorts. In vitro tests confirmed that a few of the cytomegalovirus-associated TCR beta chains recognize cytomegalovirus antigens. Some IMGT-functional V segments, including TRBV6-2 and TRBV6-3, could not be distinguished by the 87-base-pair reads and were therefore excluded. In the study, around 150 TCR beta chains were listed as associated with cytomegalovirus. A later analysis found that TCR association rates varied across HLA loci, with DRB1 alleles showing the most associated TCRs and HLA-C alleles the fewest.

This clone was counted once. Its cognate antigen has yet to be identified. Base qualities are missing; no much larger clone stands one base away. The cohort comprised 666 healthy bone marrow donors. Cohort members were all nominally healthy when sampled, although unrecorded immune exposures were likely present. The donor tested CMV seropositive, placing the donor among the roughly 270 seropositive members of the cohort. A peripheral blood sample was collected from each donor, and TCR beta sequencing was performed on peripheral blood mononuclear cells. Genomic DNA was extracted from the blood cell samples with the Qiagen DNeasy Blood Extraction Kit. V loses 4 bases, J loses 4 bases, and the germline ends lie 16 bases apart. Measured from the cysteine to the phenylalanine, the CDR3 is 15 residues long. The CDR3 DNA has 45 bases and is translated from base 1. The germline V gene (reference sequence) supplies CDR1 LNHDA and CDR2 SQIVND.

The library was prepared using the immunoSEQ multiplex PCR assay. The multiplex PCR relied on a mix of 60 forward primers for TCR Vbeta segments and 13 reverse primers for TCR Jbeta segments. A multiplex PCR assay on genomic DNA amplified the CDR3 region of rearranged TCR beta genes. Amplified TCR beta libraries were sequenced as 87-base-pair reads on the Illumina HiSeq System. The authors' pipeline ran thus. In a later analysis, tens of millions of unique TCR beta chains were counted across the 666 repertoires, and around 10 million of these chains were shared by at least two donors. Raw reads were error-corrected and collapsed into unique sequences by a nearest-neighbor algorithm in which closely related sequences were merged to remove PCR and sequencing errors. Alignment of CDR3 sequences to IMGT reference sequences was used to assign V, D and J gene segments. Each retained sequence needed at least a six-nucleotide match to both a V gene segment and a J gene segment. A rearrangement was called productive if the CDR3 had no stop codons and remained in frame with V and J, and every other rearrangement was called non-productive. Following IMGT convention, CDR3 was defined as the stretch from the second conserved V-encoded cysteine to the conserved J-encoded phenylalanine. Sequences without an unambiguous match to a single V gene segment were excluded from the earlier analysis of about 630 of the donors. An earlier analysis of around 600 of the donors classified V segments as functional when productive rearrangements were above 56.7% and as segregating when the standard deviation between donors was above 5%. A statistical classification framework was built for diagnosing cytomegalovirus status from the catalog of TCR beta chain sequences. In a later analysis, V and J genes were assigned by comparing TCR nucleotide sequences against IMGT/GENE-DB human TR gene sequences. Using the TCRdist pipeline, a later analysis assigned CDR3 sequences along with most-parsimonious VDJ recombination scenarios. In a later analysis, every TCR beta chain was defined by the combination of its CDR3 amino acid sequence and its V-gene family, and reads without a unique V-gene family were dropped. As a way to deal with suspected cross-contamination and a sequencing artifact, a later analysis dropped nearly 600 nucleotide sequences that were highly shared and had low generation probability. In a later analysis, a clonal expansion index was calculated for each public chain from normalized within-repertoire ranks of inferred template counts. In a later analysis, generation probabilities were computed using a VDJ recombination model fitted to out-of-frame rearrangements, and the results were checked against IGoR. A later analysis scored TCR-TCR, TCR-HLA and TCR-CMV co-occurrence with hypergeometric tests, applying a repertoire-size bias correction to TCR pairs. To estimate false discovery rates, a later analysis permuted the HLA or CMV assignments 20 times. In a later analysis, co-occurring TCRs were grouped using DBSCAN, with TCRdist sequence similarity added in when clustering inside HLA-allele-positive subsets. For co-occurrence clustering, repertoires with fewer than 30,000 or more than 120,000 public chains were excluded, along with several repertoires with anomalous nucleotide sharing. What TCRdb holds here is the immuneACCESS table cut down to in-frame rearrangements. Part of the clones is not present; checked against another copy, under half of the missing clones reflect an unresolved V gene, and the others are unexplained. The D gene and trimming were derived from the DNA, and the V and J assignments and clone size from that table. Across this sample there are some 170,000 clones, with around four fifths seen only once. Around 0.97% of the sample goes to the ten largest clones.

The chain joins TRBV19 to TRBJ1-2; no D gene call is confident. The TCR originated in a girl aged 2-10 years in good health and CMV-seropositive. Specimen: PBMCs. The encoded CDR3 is CASSTMPGWVYGYTF. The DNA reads TGTGCCAGTAGTACCATGCCCGGGTGGGTCTATGGCTACACCTTC.